Below are 8 T cell receptor beta chains sequenced from a single sample in a study of shared clonotypes between healthy human individuals. The data were produced by immunoSEQ multiplex PCR, yet TCRdb's version contains in-frame clones alone and is incomplete. Seen here are roughly 500,000 clones, 70% to 80% observed once, and the top ten hold 10% to 15%. Sequencing used PBMCs. The receptors derive from a woman in her 40s in good health. Some clones in this sample may be carry-over from other donors' samples.

The chain combines TRBV7-9 with TRBJ2-3; D not resolved. The CDR3 is 15 residues long. Germline V CDR1 and CDR2: SEHNR, FQNEAQ (reference sequence). Deletions cut 2 bases from V and 0 bases from J, with 9 bases between. The CDR3 DNA sequence: TGTGCCAGCAGCTTAATCCAACTAAGCACAGATACGCAGTATTTT. Amino acids: CASSLIQLSTDTQYF.

J is TRBJ1-1 and V is TRBV6-6, with unresolved D. V lost 2 bases and J lost 3, with 13 bases in between. The CDR3 spans 15 residues. CDR1 MNHNY and CDR2 SVGAGI come from the germline V gene (reference sequence). In DNA form, the CDR3 reads TGTGCCAGCAGTTACGGCTCTTCCTGGGACACTGAAGCTTTCTTT. Its protein product is CASSYGSSWDTEAFF.

The J gene is TRBJ2-1, the V gene TRBV10-2; D is possibly TRBD1 (6 bases). Per germline, CDR1 WSHSY and CDR2 SAAADI. The germline V and J ends were trimmed by 7 bases and 3 bases, with 16 bases remaining between them. The CDR3 has 15 residues. The CDR3 DNA reads as TGCGCCAGCACTCCGGGACACTACTTCTACAATGAGCAGTTCTTC. As protein: CASTPGHYFYNEQFF.

The genes are TRBV5-1 and TRBJ2-1; 8 bases line up with TRBD1. CDR3 length: 12 amino acids. J gave up 6 bases and V 9 bases, and 5 bases lay outside the gene matches. Germline CDR1 reads SGHRS; CDR2 reads YFSETQ. Here the CDR3 DNA reads TGCGCCACGACACAGGGGGGCAATGAGCAGTTCTTC. The encoded protein is CATTQGGNEQFF.

This chain connects TRBV11-3 to TRBJ2-2; 9 nucleotides agree with TRBD2. Germline V gives CDR1 SGHNT, CDR2 YENEEA. The CDR3 has 17 residues. Trimming cost V 2 bases and J 5 bases; bases outside gene matches: 9. The CDR3 loop reads CASSLWGSGSATGELFF. As DNA, the CDR3 is TGTGCCAGCAGCTTATGGGGTAGCGGGAGTGCGACCGGGGAGCTGTTTTTT.

Regarding this clone: Other DNA sequences within the sample encode an identical CDR3. This chain links TRBV28 with TRBJ1-4; 7 bases line up with TRBD1. The CDR3 runs 15 residues. Losses at the gene ends were 4 bases for V and 3 bases for J; bases not matched to a gene: 5. Germline CDR1 MDHEN, CDR2 SYDVKM. This CDR3 is CASSSSGQPNEKLFF. The CDR3 coding sequence is TGTGCCAGCAGTTCGTCGGGACAGCCTAATGAAAAACTGTTTTTT.

This chain links TRBV7-8 with TRBJ2-5; a weak D match, TRBD1 (6 bases). CDR3 size: 15 residues. The V end was cut by 3 bases, the J end by 1 base, with 12 bases between. CDR1 and CDR2 from the germline V gene are SGHVS and FQNEAQ. CDR3 residues: CASSLSSTGQETQYF. DNA of the CDR3: TGTGCCAGCAGCTTGAGCTCGACAGGCCAAGAGACCCAGTACTTC.

This clone has a handful of counts. Within the sample, other DNA sequences also encode this same CDR3. V gene TRBV5-1 combines with J gene TRBJ1-1; 8 bases map to TRBD1. This CDR3 has 14 amino acids. Germline V CDR1 and CDR2: SGHRS, YFSETQ. V lost 2 bases to trimming and J lost 0 bases; unmatched junction nucleotides: 0. The CDR3 sequence: CASSFRGLNTEAFF. The CDR3 DNA sequence: TGCGCCAGCAGCTTCAGGGGGCTGAACACTGAAGCTTTCTTT.